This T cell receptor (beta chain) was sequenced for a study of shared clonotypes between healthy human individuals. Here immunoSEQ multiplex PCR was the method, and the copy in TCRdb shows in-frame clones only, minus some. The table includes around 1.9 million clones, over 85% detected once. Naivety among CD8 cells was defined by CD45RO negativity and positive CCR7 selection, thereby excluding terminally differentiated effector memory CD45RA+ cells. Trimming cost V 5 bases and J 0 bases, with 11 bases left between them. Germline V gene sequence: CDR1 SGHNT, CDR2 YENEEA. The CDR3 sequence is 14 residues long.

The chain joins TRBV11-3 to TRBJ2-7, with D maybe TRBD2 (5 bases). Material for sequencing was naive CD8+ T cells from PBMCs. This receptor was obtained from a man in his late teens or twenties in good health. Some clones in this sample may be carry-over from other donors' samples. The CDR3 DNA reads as TGTGCCAGCAGCCCCGGGGATTACTCCTACGAGCAGTACTTC. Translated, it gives CASSPGDYSYEQYF.